This T cell receptor beta chain was observed in a study of Ad26.COV2.S vaccination and SARS-CoV-2 variants. Study-level results: In TCR breadth and depth analyses, total T cell responses may have been underestimated. Reportedly, after vaccination the spike-specific CD8+ and CD4+ T cell responses displayed substantial breadth. Among vaccine recipients, spike-specific TCR breadth exceeded that of placebo recipients.

Turning to this clone: What it binds is unknown.

This CDR3 spans 14 amino acids. Trimming took 2 bases from V and 5 from J; bases not matched to a gene: 6. Germline V gene sequence: CDR1 MNHEY, CDR2 SVGAGI. Sequenced by immunoSEQ multiplex PCR; TCRdb stores in-frame clones only, minus some. The sample includes about 97,000 clones, around 81% of them seen just once. The chain joins TRBV6-5 to TRBJ2-7; 7 bases match TRBD2. This clonotype was sampled from a human donor who had recovered from COVID-19. This specimen was peripheral blood, taken after recovery from COVID-19. This CDR3 reads CASSYIQGGNEQYF. The CDR3 DNA follows: TGTGCCAGCAGTTACATCCAGGGAGGGAACGAGCAGTACTTC.